This T cell receptor beta chain was sequenced during a study of long-term antiretroviral therapy in people with HIV. The table lists this clone with a count of one. The CDR3 loop spans 14 amino acids. Trimming cost V 2 bases and J 6 bases; bases outside gene matches: 4. Germline CDR1 MDHEN, CDR2 SYDVKM. The run of the v3.0 immunoSEQ assay was at survey level. Repertoires were generated with immunoSEQ multiplex PCR, while TCRdb's copy carries only in-frame clones and drops some. The data show 25,000 to 35,000 clones, with around 78% seen just once and about 10% held by the top ten. This sequence joins TRBV28 and TRBJ2-1; TRBD2 agrees at 7 bases. Specimen: unsorted PBMCs, collected 1.5 years before starting antiretroviral therapy. The sequence came from a man between 18 and 35 years old with HIV. CDR3 nucleotides: TGTGCCAGCAGTTTACGGGAGGCAAGCAATGAGCAGTTCTTC. It encodes CASSLREASNEQFF.